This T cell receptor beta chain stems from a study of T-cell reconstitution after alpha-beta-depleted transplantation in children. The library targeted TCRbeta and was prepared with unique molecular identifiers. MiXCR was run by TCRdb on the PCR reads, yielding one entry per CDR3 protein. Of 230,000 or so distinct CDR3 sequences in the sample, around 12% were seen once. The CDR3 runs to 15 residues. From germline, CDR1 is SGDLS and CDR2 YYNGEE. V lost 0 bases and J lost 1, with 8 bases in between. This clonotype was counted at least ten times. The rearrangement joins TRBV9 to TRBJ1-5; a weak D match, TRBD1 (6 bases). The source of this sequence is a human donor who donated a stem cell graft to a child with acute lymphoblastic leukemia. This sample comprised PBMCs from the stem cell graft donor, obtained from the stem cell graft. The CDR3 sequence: CASSVGGASNQPQHF. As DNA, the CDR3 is TGTGCCAGCAGCGTAGGGGGGGCGAGCAATCAGCCCCAGCATTTT.